A selection of T cell receptor beta chains follows, all from one sample in a study of post-analysis software for immune sequencing data. A single record per CDR3 protein comes from TCRdb applying MiXCR to the PCR reads. This table holds roughly 800,000 distinct CDR3 sequences, 30% found once. The material sequenced was blood. These receptors were obtained from a girl between 5 and 17 years old with multiple sclerosis. Each CDR3 is given with its conserved first and last residue. A D gene is named only where the DNA matches it firmly. Where a row states a size, it is once, few, many or the class of an expanded clone; other rows omit it.

j_call: TRBJ2-7; v_call: TRBV5-1; d_call: TRBD1; cdr3_length: 14; clone_size: .; cdr3_aa: CASSLGQGANEQYF; cdr3_nt: TGCGCCAGCAGCTTGGGGCAGGGGGCCAACGAGCAGTACTTC
j_call: TRBJ2-7; v_call: TRBV5-1; d_call: .; cdr3_length: 18; clone_size: .; cdr3_aa: CASSPDVGSRLTSYEQYF; cdr3_nt: TGCGCCAGCAGCCCTGACGTGGGTTCGCGTCTGACATCCTACGAGCAGTACTTC
j_call: TRBJ2-1; v_call: TRBV24-1; d_call: TRBD2; cdr3_length: 16; clone_size: .; cdr3_aa: CATSDPGTTPYNEQFF; cdr3_nt: TGTGCCACCAGTGACCCCGGGACTACCCCCTACAATGAGCAGTTCTTC
j_call: TRBJ2-1; v_call: TRBV29-1; d_call: .; cdr3_length: 14; clone_size: .; cdr3_aa: CSVGRDPVWVEQFF; cdr3_nt: TGCAGCGTTGGCCGGGACCCGGTTTGGGTTGAGCAGTTCTTC
j_call: TRBJ1-4; v_call: TRBV5-1; d_call: .; cdr3_length: 15; clone_size: .; cdr3_aa: CASRNVARDREKLFF; cdr3_nt: TGCGCCAGCAGGAATGTAGCCCGGGACCGCGAAAAACTGTTTTTT
j_call: TRBJ2-1; v_call: TRBV5-1; d_call: .; cdr3_length: 15; clone_size: .; cdr3_aa: CASSAQSSSYNEQFF; cdr3_nt: TGCGCCAGCAGTGCCCAGTCGAGCTCCTACAATGAGCAGTTCTTC
j_call: TRBJ2-1; v_call: TRBV12-5; d_call: .; cdr3_length: 14; clone_size: few; cdr3_aa: CASGLGPLTYEQFF; cdr3_nt: TGTGCTAGTGGTTTGGGCCCCCTGACCTACGAGCAGTTCTTC
j_call: TRBJ1-1; v_call: TRBV7-2; d_call: .; cdr3_length: 14; clone_size: .; cdr3_aa: CASSLAGGWTEAFF; cdr3_nt: TGTGCCAGCAGCTTAGCTGGAGGTTGGACTGAAGCTTTCTTT
j_call: TRBJ2-1; v_call: TRBV5-1; d_call: TRBD1; cdr3_length: 14; clone_size: few; cdr3_aa: CASSPGQGDFEQFF; cdr3_nt: TGCGCCAGCAGCCCCGGACAGGGTGACTTTGAGCAGTTCTTC
j_call: TRBJ2-1; v_call: TRBV7-9; d_call: TRBD2; cdr3_length: 16; clone_size: .; cdr3_aa: CASSPPGSELAGQVFF; cdr3_nt: TGTGCCAGCAGCCCCCCAGGTTCGGAGCTAGCGGGGCAAGTGTTCTTC
j_call: TRBJ2-1; v_call: TRBV10-3; d_call: TRBD2; cdr3_length: 15; clone_size: .; cdr3_aa: CAISDGLAGYNEQFF; cdr3_nt: TGTGCCATCAGTGACGGCCTAGCGGGGTACAATGAGCAGTTCTTC
j_call: TRBJ2-5; v_call: TRBV29-1; d_call: .; cdr3_length: 12; clone_size: few; cdr3_aa: CSVRRGQETQYF; cdr3_nt: TGCAGCGTTCGCCGGGGGCAGGAGACCCAGTACTTC
j_call: TRBJ2-3; v_call: TRBV10-3; d_call: TRBD1; cdr3_length: 13; clone_size: .; cdr3_aa: CAIRTGVPDTQYF; cdr3_nt: TGTGCCATCAGGACAGGGGTTCCAGATACGCAGTATTTT
j_call: TRBJ2-7; v_call: TRBV20-1; d_call: TRBD2; cdr3_length: 15; clone_size: .; cdr3_aa: CSARILAGDKYEQYF; cdr3_nt: TGCAGTGCTAGAATTCTAGCGGGAGACAAGTACGAGCAGTACTTC
j_call: TRBJ2-1; v_call: TRBV15; d_call: .; cdr3_length: 11; clone_size: many; cdr3_aa: CATSLYNEQFF; cdr3_nt: TGTGCCACCAGCCTGTACAATGAGCAGTTCTTC
j_call: TRBJ1-1; v_call: TRBV28; d_call: .; cdr3_length: 12; clone_size: few; cdr3_aa: CASRESHTEAFF; cdr3_nt: TGTGCCAGCAGAGAAAGCCACACTGAAGCTTTCTTT
j_call: TRBJ2-7; v_call: TRBV20-1; d_call: TRBD2; cdr3_length: 14; clone_size: many; cdr3_aa: CSASVGLATYEQYF; cdr3_nt: TGCAGTGCTAGTGTAGGACTAGCAACGTACGAGCAGTACTTC
j_call: TRBJ1-4; v_call: TRBV29-1; d_call: .; cdr3_length: 14; clone_size: .; cdr3_aa: CSVEISGQPEKLFF; cdr3_nt: TGCAGCGTTGAAATCTCGGGGCAGCCTGAAAAACTGTTTTTT
j_call: TRBJ1-4; v_call: TRBV12-3/TRBV12-4; d_call: .; cdr3_length: 12; clone_size: few; cdr3_aa: CASSLREGKLFF; cdr3_nt: TGTGCCAGCAGTTTACGGGAGGGTAAACTGTTTTTT
j_call: TRBJ1-1; v_call: TRBV5-1; d_call: .; cdr3_length: 15; clone_size: .; cdr3_aa: CASSLKTGSIAEAFF; cdr3_nt: TGCGCCAGCAGCTTGAAAACAGGGAGTATCGCTGAAGCTTTCTTT
j_call: TRBJ2-1; v_call: TRBV20-1; d_call: TRBD2; cdr3_length: 15; clone_size: few; cdr3_aa: CSVSLLLADNSQQFF; cdr3_nt: TGCAGTGTTAGTCTCCTACTAGCGGATAATTCTCAGCAGTTCTTC
j_call: TRBJ1-1; v_call: TRBV5-5; d_call: TRBD1; cdr3_length: 17; clone_size: .; cdr3_aa: CASSFRTGQSMGVEAFF; cdr3_nt: TGTGCCAGCAGCTTCCGGACAGGACAGTCTATGGGTGTTGAAGCTTTCTTT
j_call: TRBJ2-7; v_call: TRBV29-1; d_call: TRBD1; cdr3_length: 14; clone_size: many; cdr3_aa: CSVVKTGSSYEQYF; cdr3_nt: TGCAGCGTCGTAAAGACAGGGAGCTCCTACGAGCAGTACTTC
j_call: TRBJ1-2; v_call: TRBV29-1; d_call: TRBD1; cdr3_length: 15; clone_size: .; cdr3_aa: CSTSTGTGGNYGYTF; cdr3_nt: TGCAGCACAAGTACCGGGACAGGGGGAAACTATGGCTACACCTTC
j_call: TRBJ1-5; v_call: TRBV12-3/TRBV12-4; d_call: .; cdr3_length: 14; clone_size: .; cdr3_aa: CASSNVNSNQPQHF; cdr3_nt: TGTGCCAGCAGCAATGTTAATAGCAATCAGCCCCAGCATTTT
j_call: TRBJ2-7; v_call: TRBV14; d_call: TRBD2; cdr3_length: 16; clone_size: .; cdr3_aa: CASSQVALAGGSEQYF; cdr3_nt: TGTGCCAGCAGCCAAGTAGCCCTAGCGGGAGGGTCCGAGCAGTACTTC
j_call: TRBJ1-6; v_call: TRBV27; d_call: .; cdr3_length: 15; clone_size: few; cdr3_aa: CASSLSFPRNSPLHF; cdr3_nt: TGTGCCAGCAGTTTATCTTTCCCGAGGAATTCACCCCTCCACTTT
j_call: TRBJ2-3; v_call: TRBV27; d_call: TRBD2; cdr3_length: 13; clone_size: .; cdr3_aa: CASSPPTSGGKYF; cdr3_nt: TGTGCCAGCAGTCCGCCGACTAGCGGGGGCAAGTATTTT
j_call: TRBJ2-5; v_call: TRBV7-2; d_call: .; cdr3_length: 16; clone_size: many; cdr3_aa: CASSRFPRGAGETQYF; cdr3_nt: TGTGCCAGCAGCAGATTCCCCCGGGGGGCTGGAGAGACCCAGTACTTC
j_call: TRBJ2-3; v_call: TRBV6-5; d_call: .; cdr3_length: 15; clone_size: .; cdr3_aa: CASSPAGSSTDTQYF; cdr3_nt: TGTGCCAGCAGCCCTGCCGGGAGTTCGACAGATACGCAGTATTTT